Listed below are T cell receptor beta chains from one sample, sequenced in a study of blood T cells in healthy people across ages. TCRdb called the 5' RACE reads again in MiXCR, with one record for every CDR3 protein. This table has approximately 490,000 distinct CDR3 sequences, less than 25% appearing once. These data were also filed under a second study, of T cells of mothers and their children.

Sequenced input: blood. The source of these receptors is a boy aged 10-17 years in good health. Each CDR3 is given without its conserved first and last residue. The order of the fields is J gene, V gene, CDR3 protein.

J: TRBJ2-6
V: TRBV6-9
CDR3: ASSQGLHSGANVLT

J: TRBJ2-1
V: TRBV2
CDR3: ASSVQGLYNEQF

J: TRBJ2-7
V: TRBV6-2/TRBV6-3
CDR3: ASSYSFSGIGPTYEQY

J: TRBJ2-2
V: TRBV9
CDR3: ASSVSGGAYTGELF

J: TRBJ2-7
V: TRBV7-9
CDR3: ASSLVGRVTSYEQY

J: TRBJ2-7
V: TRBV6-5
CDR3: ASSRDRSNTYEQY

J: TRBJ2-6
V: TRBV6-1
CDR3: ASMVGTGANVLT

J: TRBJ1-1
V: TRBV7-9
CDR3: ASKRGGGVDTEAF

J: TRBJ2-7
V: TRBV29-1
CDR3: SVEESTPEAYEQY

J: TRBJ2-2
V: TRBV20-1
CDR3: SAGPHTGELF